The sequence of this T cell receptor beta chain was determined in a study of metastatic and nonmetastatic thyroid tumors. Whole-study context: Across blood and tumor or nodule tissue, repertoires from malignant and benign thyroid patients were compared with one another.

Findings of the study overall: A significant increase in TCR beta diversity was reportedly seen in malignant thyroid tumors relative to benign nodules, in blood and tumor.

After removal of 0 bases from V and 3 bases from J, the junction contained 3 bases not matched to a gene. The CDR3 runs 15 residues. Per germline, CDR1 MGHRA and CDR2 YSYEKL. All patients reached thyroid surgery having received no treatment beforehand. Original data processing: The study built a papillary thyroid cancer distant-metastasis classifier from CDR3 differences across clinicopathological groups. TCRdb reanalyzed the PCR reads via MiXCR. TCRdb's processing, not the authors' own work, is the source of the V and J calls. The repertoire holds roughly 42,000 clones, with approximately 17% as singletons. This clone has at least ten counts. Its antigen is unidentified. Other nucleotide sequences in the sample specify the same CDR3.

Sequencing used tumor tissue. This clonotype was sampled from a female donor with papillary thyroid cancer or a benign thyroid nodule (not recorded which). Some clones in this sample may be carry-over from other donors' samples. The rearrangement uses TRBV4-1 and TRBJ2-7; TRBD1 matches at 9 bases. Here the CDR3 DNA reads TGCGCCAGCAGCCAAGATGGGGACAGGGACTACGAGCAGTACTTC. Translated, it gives CASSQDGDRDYEQYF.